Detailed here is one T cell receptor beta chain. The germline V gene has CDR1 SGHRS and CDR2 YFSETQ. This CDR3 has 15 residues. Trimming took 0 bases from V and 0 from J, leaving 9 bases between them. The data are from a study of technical replicates of blood from a few donors. The assay was immunoSEQ multiplex PCR, and TCRdb's table has in-frame clones only and misses some. The sample has under 95,000 clones; 75% to 95% are singletons. The sample taken for sequencing was T cells isolated from PBMCs. The J gene is TRBJ1-2, the V gene TRBV5-1; no reliable D call. This receptor was taken from a human donor in good health. Some clones in this sample may be carry-over from other donors' samples. Here the CDR3 reads CASSLGTTANYGYTF. The CDR3, as DNA: TGCGCCAGCAGCTTGGGCACCACAGCTAACTATGGCTACACCTTC.